This T cell receptor beta chain was recorded in a study of molecular identifiers for immune sequencing clone quantification. This CDR3 has 17 residues. Germline values: CDR1 MDHEN, CDR2 SYDVKM. This clonotype was seen more than once but under ten times. A read error may produce the germline difference seen at one junction end. TCRdb re-derived calls from the PCR reads in MiXCR, one entry per CDR3 protein. The repertoire has roughly 300,000 distinct CDR3 sequences, roughly 23% of them found once; the top ten carry 0.65% to 0.75%. The rearrangement links TRBV28 to TRBJ1-6; no definite D call. This receptor was identified in a human donor in good health. Some libraries in this study had Jurkat cell RNA spiked in. Sequences were obtained from naive CD8+ T cells from blood, with Jurkat cell RNA spiked in. As for subset: FACS-sorted CD8+CD4-CCR7+CD45RA+ naive T cells. DNA of the CDR3: TGTGCCAGCAGTGTAGGAAGACGCAGCTCCTATAATTCACCCCTCCGCTTT. Protein product: CASSVGRRSSYNSPLRF. Full variable domain (rest looked up from reference TRBV28 and TRBJ1-6): DVKVTQSSRYLVKRTGEKVFLECVQDMDHENMFWYRQDPGLGLRLIYFSYDVKMKEKGDIPEGYSVSREKKERFSLILESASTNQTSMYLCASSVGRRSSYNSPLRFGNGTRLTVT.